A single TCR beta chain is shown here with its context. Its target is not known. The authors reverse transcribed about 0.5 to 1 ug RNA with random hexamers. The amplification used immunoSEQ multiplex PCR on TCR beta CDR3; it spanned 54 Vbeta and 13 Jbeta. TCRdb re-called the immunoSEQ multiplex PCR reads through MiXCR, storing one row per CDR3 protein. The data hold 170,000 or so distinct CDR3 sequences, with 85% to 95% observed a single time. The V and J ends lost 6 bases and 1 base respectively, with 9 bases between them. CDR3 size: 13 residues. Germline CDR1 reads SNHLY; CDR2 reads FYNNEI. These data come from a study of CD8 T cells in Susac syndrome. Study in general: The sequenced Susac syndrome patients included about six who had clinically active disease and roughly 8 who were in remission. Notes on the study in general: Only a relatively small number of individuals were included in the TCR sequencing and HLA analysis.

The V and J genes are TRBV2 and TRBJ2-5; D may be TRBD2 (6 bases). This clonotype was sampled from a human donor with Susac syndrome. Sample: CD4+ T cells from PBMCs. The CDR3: CASRRDAQETQYF. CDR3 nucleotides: TGTGCCAGCAGGCGGGACGCCCAAGAGACCCAGTACTTC.